One T cell receptor (beta chain) is described in this entry. Its matching antigen is unknown. This entry comes from a study of OX40 agonist ivuxolimab in advanced cancers. Study-wide context: The eligibility criteria allowed prior anti-PD-1, anti-PD-L1 or anti-CTLA-4 therapy, and around 40% had some. Study-wide points: At 0.1-3.0 mg/kg, partial responders had clonal expansion among the lowest observed.

Generated by immunoSEQ multiplex PCR, the TCRdb table keeps only in-frame clones and is missing some. The profile shows more than 35,000 clones, approximately 90% of them singletons. The V gene lost 3 bases and the J gene lost 1 base, with 12 bases spanning the gap. This CDR3 is 15 amino acids long. Looked up from germline, CDR1 is SGHRS and CDR2 is YFSETQ. This TCR came from an adult with an advanced solid tumor such as melanoma, head and neck, liver or kidney cancer. This chain joins TRBV5-1 and TRBJ2-3, with D possibly matching TRBD2 (7 bases). The sample consisted of CD4+ or CD8+ T cells sorted from blood, taken in a trial of the OX40 agonist ivuxolimab. Here the CDR3 reads CASSSGRGRTDTQYF. The CDR3 nucleotides are TGCGCCAGCAGCTCCGGGCGGGGGCGCACAGATACGCAGTATTTT. The complete variable domain, with remaining parts taken from reference TRBV5-1 and TRBJ2-3, reads KAGVTQTPRYLIKTRGQQVTLSCSPISGHRSVSWYQQTPGQGLQFLFEYFSETQRNKGNFPGRFSGRQFSNSRSEMNVSTLELGDSALYLCASSSGRGRTDTQYFGPGTRLTVL.